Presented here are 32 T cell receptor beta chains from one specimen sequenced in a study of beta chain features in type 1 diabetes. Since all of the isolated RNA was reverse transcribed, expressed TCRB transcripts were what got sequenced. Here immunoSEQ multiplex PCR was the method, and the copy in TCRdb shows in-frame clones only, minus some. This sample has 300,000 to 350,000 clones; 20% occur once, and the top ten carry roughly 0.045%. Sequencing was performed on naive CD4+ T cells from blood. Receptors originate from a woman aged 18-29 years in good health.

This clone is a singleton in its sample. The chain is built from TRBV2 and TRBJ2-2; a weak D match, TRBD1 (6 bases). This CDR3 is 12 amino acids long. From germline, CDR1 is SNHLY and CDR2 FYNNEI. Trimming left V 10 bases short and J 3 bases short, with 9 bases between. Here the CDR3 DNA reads TGTGCCACTGGACAGTACACCGGGGAGCTGTTTTTT. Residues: CATGQYTGELFF. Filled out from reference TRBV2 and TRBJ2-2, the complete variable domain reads EPEVTQTPSHQVTQMGQEVILRCVPISNHLYFYWYRQILGQKVEFLVSFYNNEISEKSEIFDDQFSVERPDGSNFTLKIRSTKLEDSAMYFCATGQYTGELFFGEGSRLTVL.

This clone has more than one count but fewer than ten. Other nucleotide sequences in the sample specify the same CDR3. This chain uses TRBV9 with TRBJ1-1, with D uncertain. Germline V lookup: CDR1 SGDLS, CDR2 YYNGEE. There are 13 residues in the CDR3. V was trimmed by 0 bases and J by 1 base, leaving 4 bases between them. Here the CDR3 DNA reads TGTGCCAGCAGCGTAGCGGGGAACACTGAAGCTTTCTTT. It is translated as CASSVAGNTEAFF.

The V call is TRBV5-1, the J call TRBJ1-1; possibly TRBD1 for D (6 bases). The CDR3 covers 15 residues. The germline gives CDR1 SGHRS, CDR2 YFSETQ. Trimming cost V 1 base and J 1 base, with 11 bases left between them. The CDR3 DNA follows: TGCGCCAGCAGCTTGCGGGGACAAACGAACACTGAAGCTTTCTTT. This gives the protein CASSLRGQTNTEAFF.

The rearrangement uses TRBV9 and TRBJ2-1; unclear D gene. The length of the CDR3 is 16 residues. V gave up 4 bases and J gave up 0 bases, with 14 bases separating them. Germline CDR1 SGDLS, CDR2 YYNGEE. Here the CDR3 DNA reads TGTGCCAGCAGCCCCGCGGCTCCGAGCTCCTACAATGAGCAGTTCTTC. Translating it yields CASSPAAPSSYNEQFF. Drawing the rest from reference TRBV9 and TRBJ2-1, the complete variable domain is DSGVTQTPKHLITATGQRVTLRCSPRSGDLSVYWYQQSLDQGLQFLIQYYNGEERAKGNILERFSAQQFPDLHSELNLSSLELGDSALYFCASSPAAPSSYNEQFFGPGTRLTVL.

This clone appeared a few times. CDR3 nucleotide sequence: TGTGCCTGGAGTGCTGGACAGGGGGAGGAAAAACTGTTTTTT. It encodes CAWSAGQGEEKLFF. The chain uses TRBV30 and TRBJ1-4; 10 bases align to TRBD1. The CDR3 has 14 residues. The germline gives CDR1 GTSNPN, CDR2 SVGIG (reference sequence). V dropped 1 base and J dropped 8; count of bases not matched to a gene: 4.

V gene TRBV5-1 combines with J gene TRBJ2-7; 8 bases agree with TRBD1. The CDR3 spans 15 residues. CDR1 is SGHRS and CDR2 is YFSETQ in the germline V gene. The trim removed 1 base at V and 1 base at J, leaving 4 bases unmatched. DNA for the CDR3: TGCGCCAGCAGCTTGACCGGGACAGGTTCCTACGAGCAGTACTTC. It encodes CASSLTGTGSYEQYF.

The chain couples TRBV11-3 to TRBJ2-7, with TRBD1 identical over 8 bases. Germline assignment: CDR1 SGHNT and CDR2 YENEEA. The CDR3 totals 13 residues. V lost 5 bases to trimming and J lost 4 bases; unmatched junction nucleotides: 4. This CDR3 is CASSLGTGYEQYF. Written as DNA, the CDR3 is TGTGCCAGCAGCCTAGGGACAGGTTACGAGCAGTACTTC. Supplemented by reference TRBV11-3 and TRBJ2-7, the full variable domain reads EAGVVQSPRYKIIEKKQPVAFWCNPISGHNTLYWYLQNLGQGPELLIRYENEEAVDDSQLPKDRFSAERLKGVDSTLKIQPAELGDSAVYLCASSLGTGYEQYFGPGTRLTVT.

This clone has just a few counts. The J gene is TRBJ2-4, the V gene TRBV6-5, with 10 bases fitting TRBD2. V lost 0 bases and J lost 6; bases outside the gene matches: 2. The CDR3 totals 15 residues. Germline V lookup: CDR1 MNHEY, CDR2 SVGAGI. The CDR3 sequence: CASSYSGTSVNIQYF. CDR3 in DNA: TGTGCCAGCAGTTACTCGGGGACTAGCGTAAACATTCAGTACTTC.

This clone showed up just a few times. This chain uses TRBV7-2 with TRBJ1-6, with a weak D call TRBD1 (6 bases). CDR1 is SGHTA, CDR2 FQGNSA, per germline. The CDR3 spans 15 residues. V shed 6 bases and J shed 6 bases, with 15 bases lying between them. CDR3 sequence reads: CASSERTAFNSPLHF. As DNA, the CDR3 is TGTGCCAGCAGTGAAAGGACAGCATTTAATTCACCCCTCCACTTT.

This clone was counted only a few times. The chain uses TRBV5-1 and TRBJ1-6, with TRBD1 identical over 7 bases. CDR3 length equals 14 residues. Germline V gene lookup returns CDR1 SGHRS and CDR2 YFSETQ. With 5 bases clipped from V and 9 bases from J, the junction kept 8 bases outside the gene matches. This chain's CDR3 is CASSADRTPSPLHF. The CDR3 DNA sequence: TGCGCCAGCAGTGCGGACAGGACACCTTCACCCCTCCACTTT.

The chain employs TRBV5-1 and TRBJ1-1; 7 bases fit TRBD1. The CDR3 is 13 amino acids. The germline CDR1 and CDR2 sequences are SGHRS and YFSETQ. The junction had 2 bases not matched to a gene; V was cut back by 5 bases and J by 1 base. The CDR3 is CASSQGGNTEAFF. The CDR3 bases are TGCGCCAGCAGTCAGGGGGGGAACACTGAAGCTTTCTTT.

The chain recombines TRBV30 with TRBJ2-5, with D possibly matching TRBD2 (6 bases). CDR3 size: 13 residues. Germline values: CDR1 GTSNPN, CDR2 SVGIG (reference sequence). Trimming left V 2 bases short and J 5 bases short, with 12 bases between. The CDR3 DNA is TGTGCCTGGAGTATGACTAGTTTTGAGACCCAGTACTTC. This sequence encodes CAWSMTSFETQYF.

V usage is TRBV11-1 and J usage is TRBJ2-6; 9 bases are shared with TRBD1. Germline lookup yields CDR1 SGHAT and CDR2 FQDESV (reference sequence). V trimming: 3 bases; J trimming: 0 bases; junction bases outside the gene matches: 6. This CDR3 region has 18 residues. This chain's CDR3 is CASSFLGQGSSGANVLTF. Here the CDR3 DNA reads TGTGCCAGCAGCTTCCTGGGACAGGGAAGCTCTGGGGCCAACGTCCTGACTTTC.

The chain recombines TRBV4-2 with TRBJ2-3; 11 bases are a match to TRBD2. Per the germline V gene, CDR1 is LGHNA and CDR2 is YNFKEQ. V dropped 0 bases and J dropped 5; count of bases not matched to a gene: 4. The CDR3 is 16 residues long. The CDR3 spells CASSQDLAGGQDTQYF. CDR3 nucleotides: TGTGCCAGCAGCCAAGATCTAGCGGGGGGTCAAGATACGCAGTATTTT.

CDR3 amino acids: CASSWQAGRNTEAFF. CDR3 nucleotides: TGTGCCAGCAGCTGGCAGGCTGGGAGGAACACTGAAGCTTTCTTT. This sequence joins TRBV7-2 and TRBJ1-1; no reliable D call. V was shortened by 4 bases and J by 1 base, with 13 bases between the two germline ends. The CDR3 is 15 residues long. Germline-derived CDR1 and CDR2 are SGHTA and FQGNSA.

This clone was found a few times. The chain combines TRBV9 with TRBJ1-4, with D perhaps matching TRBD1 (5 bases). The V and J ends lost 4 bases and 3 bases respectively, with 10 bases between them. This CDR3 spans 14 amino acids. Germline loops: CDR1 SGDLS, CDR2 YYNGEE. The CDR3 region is CASSPGGANEKLFF. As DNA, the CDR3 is TGTGCCAGCAGCCCGGGGGGGGCTAATGAAAAACTGTTTTTT.

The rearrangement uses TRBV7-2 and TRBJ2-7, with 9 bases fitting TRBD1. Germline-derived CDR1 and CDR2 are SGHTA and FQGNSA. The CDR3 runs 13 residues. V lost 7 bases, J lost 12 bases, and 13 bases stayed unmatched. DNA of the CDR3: TGTGCCAGCACCCCCGGGACAGGGCGTCTTGGGTACTTC. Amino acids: CASTPGTGRLGYF.

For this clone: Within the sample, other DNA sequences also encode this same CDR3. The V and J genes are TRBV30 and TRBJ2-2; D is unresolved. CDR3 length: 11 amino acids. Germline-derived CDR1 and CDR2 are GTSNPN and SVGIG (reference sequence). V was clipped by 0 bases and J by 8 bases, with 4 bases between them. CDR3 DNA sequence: TGTGCCTGGAGTGTACTTGGGGAGCTGTTTTTT. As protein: CAWSVLGELFF.

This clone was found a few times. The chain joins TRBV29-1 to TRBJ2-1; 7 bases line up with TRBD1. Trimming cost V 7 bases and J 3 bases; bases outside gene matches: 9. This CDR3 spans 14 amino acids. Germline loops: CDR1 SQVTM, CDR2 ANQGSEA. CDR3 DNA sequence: TGCAGCGCGGATCTCGGGACAGTCTACAATGAGCAGTTCTTC. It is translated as CSADLGTVYNEQFF.

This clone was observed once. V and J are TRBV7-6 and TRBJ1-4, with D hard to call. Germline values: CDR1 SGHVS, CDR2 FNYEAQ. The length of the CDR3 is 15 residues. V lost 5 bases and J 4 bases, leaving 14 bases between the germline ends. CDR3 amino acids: CASSLGRGVNEKLFF. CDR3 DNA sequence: TGTGCCAGCAGCCTAGGGAGAGGAGTTAATGAAAAACTGTTTTTT.

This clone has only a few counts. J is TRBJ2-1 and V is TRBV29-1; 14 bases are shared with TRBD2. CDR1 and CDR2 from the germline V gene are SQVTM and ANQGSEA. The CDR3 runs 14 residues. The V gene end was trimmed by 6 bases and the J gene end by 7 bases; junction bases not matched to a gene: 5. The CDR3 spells CSVTRTSGGNEQFF. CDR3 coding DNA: TGCAGCGTCACCCGGACTAGCGGGGGGAATGAGCAGTTCTTC.

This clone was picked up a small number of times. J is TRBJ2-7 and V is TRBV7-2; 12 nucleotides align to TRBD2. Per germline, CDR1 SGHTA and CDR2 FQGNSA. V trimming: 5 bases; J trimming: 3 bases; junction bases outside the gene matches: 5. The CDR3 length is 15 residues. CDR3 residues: CASSLGLAGLYEQYF. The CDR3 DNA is TGTGCCAGCAGCCTGGGACTAGCGGGCCTCTACGAGCAGTACTTC. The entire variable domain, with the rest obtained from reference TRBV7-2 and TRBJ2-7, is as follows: GAGVSQSPSNKVTEKGKDVELRCDPISGHTALYWYRQSLGQGLEFLIYFQGNSAPDKSGLPSDRFSAERTGGSVSTLTIQRTQQEDSAVYLCASSLGLAGLYEQYFGPGTRLTVT.

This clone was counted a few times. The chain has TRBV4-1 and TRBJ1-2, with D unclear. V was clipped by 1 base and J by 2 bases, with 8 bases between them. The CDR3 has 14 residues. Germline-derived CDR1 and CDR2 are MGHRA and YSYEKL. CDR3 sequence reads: CASSQAGLNYGYTF. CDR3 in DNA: TGCGCCAGCAGCCAAGCTGGGCTCAACTATGGCTACACCTTC.

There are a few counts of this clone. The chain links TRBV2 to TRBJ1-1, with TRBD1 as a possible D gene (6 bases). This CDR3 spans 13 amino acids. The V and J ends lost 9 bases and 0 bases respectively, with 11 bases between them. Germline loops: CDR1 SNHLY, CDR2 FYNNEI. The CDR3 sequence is CASRTDMNTEAFF. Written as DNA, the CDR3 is TGTGCCAGTCGGACAGACATGAACACTGAAGCTTTCTTT.

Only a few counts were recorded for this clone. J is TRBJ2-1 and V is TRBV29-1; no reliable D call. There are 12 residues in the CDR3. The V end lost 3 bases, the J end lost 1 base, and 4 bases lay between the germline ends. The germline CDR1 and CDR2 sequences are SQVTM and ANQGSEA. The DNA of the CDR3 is TGCAGCGTTGATCAGTCCTACAATGAGCAGTTCTTC. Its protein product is CSVDQSYNEQFF.

The CDR3 is CASSQRGGILAKNIQYF. The CDR3 DNA sequence: TGCGCCAGCAGCCAAAGGGGCGGGATACTAGCCAAAAACATTCAGTACTTC. The chain links TRBV4-1 to TRBJ2-4; a possible D gene is TRBD2 (6 bases). This CDR3 is built from 17 residues. The V end was cut by 2 bases, the J end by 0 bases, with 14 bases between. CDR1 is MGHRA and CDR2 is YSYEKL in the germline V gene.

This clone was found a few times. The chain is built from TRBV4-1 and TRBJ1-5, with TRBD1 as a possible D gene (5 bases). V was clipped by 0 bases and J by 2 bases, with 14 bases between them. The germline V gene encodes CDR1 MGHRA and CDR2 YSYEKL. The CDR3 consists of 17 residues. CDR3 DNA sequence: TGCGCCAGCAGCCAAGAACCAGGGTCTCGCCGCAATCAGCCCCAGCATTTT. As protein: CASSQEPGSRRNQPQHF.

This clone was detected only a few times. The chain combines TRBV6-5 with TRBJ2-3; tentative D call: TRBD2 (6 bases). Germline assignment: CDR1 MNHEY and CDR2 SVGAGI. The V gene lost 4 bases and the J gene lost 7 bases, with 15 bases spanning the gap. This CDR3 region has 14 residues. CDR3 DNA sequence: TGTGCCAGCAGTTCCAGCGGGCCTCTGAATACGCAGTATTTT. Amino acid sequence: CASSSSGPLNTQYF.

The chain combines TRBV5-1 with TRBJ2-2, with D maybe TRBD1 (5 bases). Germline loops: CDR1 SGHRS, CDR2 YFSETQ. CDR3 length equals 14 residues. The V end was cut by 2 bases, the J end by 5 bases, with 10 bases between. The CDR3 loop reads CASSFQGGTGELFF. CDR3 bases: TGCGCCAGCAGCTTCCAGGGCGGAACCGGGGAGCTGTTTTTT.

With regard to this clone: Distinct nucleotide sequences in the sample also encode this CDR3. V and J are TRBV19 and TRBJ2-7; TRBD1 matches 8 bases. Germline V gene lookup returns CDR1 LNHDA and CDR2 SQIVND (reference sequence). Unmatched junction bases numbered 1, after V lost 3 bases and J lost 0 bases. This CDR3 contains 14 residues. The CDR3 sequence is CASSIGTGSYEQYF. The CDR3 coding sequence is TGTGCCAGTAGTATCGGGACAGGCTCCTACGAGCAGTACTTC.

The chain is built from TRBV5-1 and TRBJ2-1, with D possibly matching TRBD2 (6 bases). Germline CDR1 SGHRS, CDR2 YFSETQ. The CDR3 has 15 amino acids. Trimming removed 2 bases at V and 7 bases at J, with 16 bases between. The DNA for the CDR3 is TGCGCCAGCAGCTTTAGACTAGGGGCTTTAAATGAGCAGTTCTTC. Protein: CASSFRLGALNEQFF.

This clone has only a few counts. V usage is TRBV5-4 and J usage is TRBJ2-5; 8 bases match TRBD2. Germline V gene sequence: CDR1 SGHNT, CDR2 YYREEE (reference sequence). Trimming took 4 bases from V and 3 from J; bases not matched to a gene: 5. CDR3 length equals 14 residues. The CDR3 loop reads CASSVGTREETQYF. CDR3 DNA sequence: TGTGCCAGCAGCGTGGGGACTAGGGAAGAGACCCAGTACTTC.